This is a list of T cell receptor beta chains from one sample in a study of T-cell memory formation after mild COVID-19. One entry per CDR3 protein, called by TCRdb with MiXCR from the 5' RACE reads. The data contain fewer than 700,000 distinct CDR3 sequences, less than 25% of them seen just once; the ten biggest clones take up roughly 9.1%. Material: PBMCs or a T cell subset sorted from them (not recorded which). The source of these receptors is an adult woman who had mild COVID-19 (a few samples of this study predate the infection). Cell type and time point are not known. The CDR3 runs from the conserved cysteine through the conserved F or W. D genes are given only for firm matches. Size tells how often a clone was seen (once, few, many) or the class of an expanded clone, and some rows leave it out.

d_call clone_size j_call v_call cdr3_aa cdr3_nt
TRBD2 few TRBJ2-7 TRBV5-6 CASSPRLAGALYEQYF TGTGCCAGCAGCCCAAGACTAGCGGGAGCGCTATACGAGCAGTACTTC
TRBD2 few TRBJ2-1 TRBV7-2 CASSFPLLAGVNEQFF TGTGCCAGCAGCTTCCCCCTGCTAGCGGGGGTTAATGAGCAGTTCTTC
NA few TRBJ2-1 TRBV19 CASSIAGLVVHEQFF TGTGCCAGTAGTATAGCGGGGTTAGTAGTCCATGAGCAGTTCTTC
TRBD2 few TRBJ2-1 TRBV15 CATSRDRGSGRERFF TGTGCCACCAGCAGAGATCGGGGTAGCGGGAGGGAACGGTTCTTC
TRBD1 many TRBJ2-7 TRBV15 CATSRGTGYGYEQYF TGTGCCACCAGCAGAGGGACAGGGTACGGCTACGAGCAGTACTTC
TRBD2 once TRBJ2-5 TRBV9 CASSVSGTREETQYF TGTGCCAGCAGCGTGTCCGGGACTAGGGAAGAGACCCAGTACTTC
TRBD1 NA TRBJ2-7 TRBV5-1 CASSQTGTGRYEQYF TGCGCCAGCAGCCAAACCGGGACAGGGCGCTACGAGCAGTACTTC
NA once TRBJ1-2 TRBV7-2 CASSPGNHGYTF TGTGCCAGCAGCCCCGGGAACCATGGCTACACCTTC
NA few TRBJ1-1 TRBV6-1 CASRAVPNTEAFF TGTGCCAGCCGGGCCGTTCCGAACACTGAAGCTTTCTTT
NA NA TRBJ2-7 TRBV5-1 CASSGRGLKYEQYF TGCGCCAGCAGCGGAAGAGGGCTTAAGTACGAGCAGTACTTC
TRBD2 NA TRBJ2-1 TRBV5-1 CASSLAPTSGRAYNEQFF TGCGCCAGCAGCTTAGCTCCGACTAGCGGGAGGGCTTACAATGAGCAGTTCTTC
NA few TRBJ2-3 TRBV24-1 CATLDQADTQYF TGTGCCACCTTGGACCAGGCAGATACGCAGTATTTT
NA many TRBJ2-1 TRBV12-3/TRBV12-4 CASSLSQGPYNEQFF TGTGCCAGCAGTTTAAGTCAGGGGCCATACAATGAGCAGTTCTTC
TRBD2 few TRBJ2-3 TRBV7-3 CASSFGAGGYSDTQYF TGTGCCAGCAGCTTCGGAGCGGGAGGGTACTCAGATACGCAGTATTTT
NA NA TRBJ1-5 TRBV20-1 CSARSRQSNQPQHF TGCAGTGCTAGATCCCGACAGAGCAATCAGCCCCAGCATTTT
NA NA TRBJ1-1 TRBV20-1 CSARDQGMNTEAFF TGCAGTGCTAGAGATCAGGGCATGAACACTGAAGCTTTCTTT
NA few TRBJ1-1 TRBV12-3/TRBV12-4 CASRLGQRTEAFF TGTGCCAGCAGACTGGGCCAGAGGACTGAAGCTTTCTTT
TRBD2 NA TRBJ2-1 TRBV12-3/TRBV12-4 CASSFPGLVPNEQFF TGTGCCAGCAGTTTCCCGGGACTAGTGCCCAATGAGCAGTTCTTC
TRBD1 NA TRBJ2-3 TRBV4-2 CASSLPGTGDTQYF TGTGCCAGCAGCCTACCCGGGACAGGGGATACGCAGTATTTT
NA few TRBJ2-5 TRBV6-5 CASSYLGGQETQYF TGTGCCAGCAGTTACTTAGGGGGGCAAGAGACCCAGTACTTC
TRBD1 NA TRBJ2-3 TRBV24-1 CATSARTGTGSTDTQYF TGTGCCACCAGTGCCCGCACCGGGACAGGGTCCACAGATACGCAGTATTTT
TRBD2 few TRBJ2-1 TRBV5-5 CASRRSGRMGNEQFF TGTGCCAGCAGACGTAGCGGGAGGATGGGCAATGAGCAGTTCTTC
TRBD2 NA TRBJ2-3 TRBV6-4 CASSQTSGGADTQYF TGTGCCAGCTCCCAAACTAGCGGGGGGGCAGATACGCAGTATTTT
TRBD1 few TRBJ1-2 TRBV7-3 CASSYGTGGFYGYTF TGTGCCAGCAGCTACGGGACAGGAGGTTTCTATGGCTACACCTTC
NA NA TRBJ2-7 TRBV10-3 CAIKTAAYEQYF TGTGCCATCAAGACTGCAGCCTACGAGCAGTACTTC